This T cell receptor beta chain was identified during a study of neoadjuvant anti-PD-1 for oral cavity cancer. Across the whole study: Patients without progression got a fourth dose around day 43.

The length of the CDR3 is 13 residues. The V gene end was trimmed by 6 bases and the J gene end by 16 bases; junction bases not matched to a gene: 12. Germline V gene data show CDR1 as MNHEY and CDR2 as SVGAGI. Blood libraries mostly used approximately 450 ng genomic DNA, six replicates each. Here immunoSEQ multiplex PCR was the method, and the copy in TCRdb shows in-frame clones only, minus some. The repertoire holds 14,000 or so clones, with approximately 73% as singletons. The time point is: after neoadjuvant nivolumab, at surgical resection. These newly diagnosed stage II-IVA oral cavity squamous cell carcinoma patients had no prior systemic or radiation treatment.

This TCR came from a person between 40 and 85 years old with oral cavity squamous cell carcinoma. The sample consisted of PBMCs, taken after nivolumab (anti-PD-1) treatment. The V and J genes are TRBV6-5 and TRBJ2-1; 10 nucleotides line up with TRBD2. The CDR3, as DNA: TGTGCCAGCAGCAATTTTCCTACTAGCGGGGCCTTCTTC. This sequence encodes CASSNFPTSGAFF.